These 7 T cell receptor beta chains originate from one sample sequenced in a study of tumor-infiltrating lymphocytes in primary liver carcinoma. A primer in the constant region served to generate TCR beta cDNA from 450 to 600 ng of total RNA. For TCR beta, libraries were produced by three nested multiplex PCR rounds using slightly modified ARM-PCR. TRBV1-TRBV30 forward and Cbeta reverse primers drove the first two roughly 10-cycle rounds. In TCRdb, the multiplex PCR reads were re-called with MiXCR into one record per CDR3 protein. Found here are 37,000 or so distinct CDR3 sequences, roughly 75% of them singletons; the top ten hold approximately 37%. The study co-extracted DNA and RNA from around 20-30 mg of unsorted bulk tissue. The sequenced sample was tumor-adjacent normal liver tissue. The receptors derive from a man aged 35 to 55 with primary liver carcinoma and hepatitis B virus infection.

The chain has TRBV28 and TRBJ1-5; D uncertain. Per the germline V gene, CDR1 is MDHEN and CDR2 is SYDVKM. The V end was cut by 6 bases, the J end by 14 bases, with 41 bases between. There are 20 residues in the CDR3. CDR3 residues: CASREDMAAHSLTSKWTEHF. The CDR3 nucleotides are TGTGCCAGCAGAGAAGACATGGCCGCCCATAGCCTCACCTCCAAGTGGACCGAGCATTTT. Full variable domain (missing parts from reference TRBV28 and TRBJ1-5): DVKVTQSSRYLVKRTGEKVFLECVQDMDHENMFWYRQDPGLGLRLIYFSYDVKMKEKGDIPEGYSVSREKKERFSLILESASTNQTSMYLCASREDMAAHSLTSKWTEHFGDGTRLSIL.

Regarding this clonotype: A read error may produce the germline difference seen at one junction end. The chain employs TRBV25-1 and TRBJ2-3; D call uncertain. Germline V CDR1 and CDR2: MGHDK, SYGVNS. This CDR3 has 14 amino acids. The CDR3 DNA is TGTGTCAGCAGTGAATATTCCCTCAAAGATACGCAGTATTTT. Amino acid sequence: CVSSEYSLKDTQYF.

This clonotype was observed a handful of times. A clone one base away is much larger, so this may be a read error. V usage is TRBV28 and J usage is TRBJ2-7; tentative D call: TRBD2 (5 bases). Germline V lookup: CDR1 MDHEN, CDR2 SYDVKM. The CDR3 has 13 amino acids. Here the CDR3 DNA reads TGTGTCAGCACCCGTCCCCCGGGATACGAGCAGTACTTC. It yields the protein CVSTRPPGYEQYF.

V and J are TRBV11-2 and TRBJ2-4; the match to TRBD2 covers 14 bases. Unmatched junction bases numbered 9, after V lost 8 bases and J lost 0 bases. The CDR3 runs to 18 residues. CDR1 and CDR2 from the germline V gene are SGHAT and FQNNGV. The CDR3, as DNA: TGTGCCAGCGACTCACCGGGACTAGCGGGAGTAGCCAAAAACATTCAGTACTTC. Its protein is CASDSPGLAGVAKNIQYF.

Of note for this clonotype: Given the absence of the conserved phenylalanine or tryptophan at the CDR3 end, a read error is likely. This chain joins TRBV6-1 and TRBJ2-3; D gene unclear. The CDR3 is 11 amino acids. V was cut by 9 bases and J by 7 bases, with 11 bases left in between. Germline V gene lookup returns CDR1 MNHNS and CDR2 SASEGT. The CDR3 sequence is CASSQTNTQYC. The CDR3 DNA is TGTGCCAGTAGTCAAACAAATACGCAGTATTGT.

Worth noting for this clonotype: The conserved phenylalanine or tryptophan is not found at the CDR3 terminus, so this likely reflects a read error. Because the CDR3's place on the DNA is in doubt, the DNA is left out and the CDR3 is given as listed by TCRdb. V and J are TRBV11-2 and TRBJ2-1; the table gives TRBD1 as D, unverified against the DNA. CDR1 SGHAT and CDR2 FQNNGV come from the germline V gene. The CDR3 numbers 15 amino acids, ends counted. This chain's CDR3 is CASSIVSGEGSELFI.

CDR3 sequence (DNA): TGTGCCAGCAGCCAAGAAAGGGTAGCTCTTCAGTACTTC. Protein sequence: CASSQERVALQYF. The chain uses TRBV14 and TRBJ2-7, with D hard to call. Germline loops: CDR1 SGHDN, CDR2 FVKESK. Trimming removed 0 bases from V and 10 bases from J, with 13 bases in between. The CDR3 has 13 residues.